The present TCR beta chain was sequenced within a study of CD8 T cells in Susac syndrome. The RNA input was roughly 0.45 to 1 ug, and it was reverse transcribed with random hexamers. TCRdb reprocessed the immunoSEQ multiplex PCR reads via MiXCR and lists one record per CDR3 protein. The table includes around 53,000 distinct CDR3 sequences, 85% to 95% detected once. The CDR3 consists of 19 residues. V lost 0 bases to trimming and J lost 6 bases, with 27 bases between them. Germline V gene data show CDR1 as LGHDT and CDR2 as YNNKEL (reference sequence). The sequence came from a human donor with Susac syndrome. This rearrangement joins TRBV3-1 to TRBJ2-7; D call uncertain. The material sequenced was CD8+ T cells from PBMCs. CDR3 residues: CASSQEIWFNGLQECEQYF. CDR3 coding DNA: TGTGCCAGCAGCCAAGAAATTTGGTTCAACGGCCTTCAGGAATGCGAGCAGTACTTC.